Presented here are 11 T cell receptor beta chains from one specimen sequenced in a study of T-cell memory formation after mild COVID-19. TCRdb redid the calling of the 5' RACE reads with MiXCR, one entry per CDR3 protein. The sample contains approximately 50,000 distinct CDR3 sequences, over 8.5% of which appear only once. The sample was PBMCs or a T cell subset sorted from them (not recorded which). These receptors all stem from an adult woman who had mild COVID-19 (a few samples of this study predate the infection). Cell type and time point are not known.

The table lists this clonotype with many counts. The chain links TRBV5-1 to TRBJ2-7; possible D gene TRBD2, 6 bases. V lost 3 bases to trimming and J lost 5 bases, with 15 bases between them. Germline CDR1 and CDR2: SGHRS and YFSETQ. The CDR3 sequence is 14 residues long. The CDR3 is CASSSGLGKDEQYF. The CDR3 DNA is TGCGCCAGCAGCTCGGGACTTGGGAAGGACGAGCAGTACTTC.

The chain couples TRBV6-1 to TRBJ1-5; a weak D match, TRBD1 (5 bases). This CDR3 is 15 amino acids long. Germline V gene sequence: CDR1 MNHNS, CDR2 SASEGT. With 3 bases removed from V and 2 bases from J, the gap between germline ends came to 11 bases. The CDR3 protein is CASSEGEGGNQPQHF. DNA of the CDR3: TGTGCCAGCAGTGAGGGGGAAGGAGGCAATCAGCCCCAGCATTTT.

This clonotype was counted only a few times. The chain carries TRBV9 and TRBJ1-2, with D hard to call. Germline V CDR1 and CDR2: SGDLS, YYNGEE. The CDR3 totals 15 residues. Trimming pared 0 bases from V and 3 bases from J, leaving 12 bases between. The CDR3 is CASSVAIDWDYGYTF. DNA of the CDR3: TGTGCCAGCAGCGTAGCTATAGATTGGGACTATGGCTACACCTTC.

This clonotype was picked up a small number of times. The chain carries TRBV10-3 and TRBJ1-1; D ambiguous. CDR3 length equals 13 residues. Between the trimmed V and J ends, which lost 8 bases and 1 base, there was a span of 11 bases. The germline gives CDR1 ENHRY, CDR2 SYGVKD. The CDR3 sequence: CAIRATGNTEAFF. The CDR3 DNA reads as TGTGCCATCCGAGCGACTGGGAACACTGAAGCTTTCTTT.

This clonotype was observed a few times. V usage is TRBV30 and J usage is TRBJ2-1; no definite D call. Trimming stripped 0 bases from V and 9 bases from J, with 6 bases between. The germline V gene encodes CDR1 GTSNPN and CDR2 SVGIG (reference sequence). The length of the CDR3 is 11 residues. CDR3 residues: CAWSVRTEQFF. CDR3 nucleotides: TGTGCCTGGAGTGTACGCACTGAGCAGTTCTTC.

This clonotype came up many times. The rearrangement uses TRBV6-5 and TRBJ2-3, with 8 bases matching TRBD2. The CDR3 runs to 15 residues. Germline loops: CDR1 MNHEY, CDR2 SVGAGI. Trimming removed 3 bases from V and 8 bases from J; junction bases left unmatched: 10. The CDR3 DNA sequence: TGTGCCAGCAGTTATAGTCGGGAGGGCCTTTCTACGCAGTATTTT. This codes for CASSYSREGLSTQYF.

In DNA, the CDR3 is TGTGCCACCAGCACAAAACTGACAGGGGCCACAGATACGCAGTATTTT. Its protein is CATSTKLTGATDTQYF. The rearrangement joins TRBV15 to TRBJ2-3; TRBD1 matches 8 bases. Losses at the gene ends were 4 bases for V and 2 bases for J; bases not matched to a gene: 8. This CDR3 has 16 residues. Germline CDR1 is LNHNV and CDR2 is YYDKDF (reference sequence). The whole variable domain, remainder taken from reference TRBV15 and TRBJ2-3, is DAMVIQNPRYQVTQFGKPVTLSCSQTLNHNVMYWYQQKSSQAPKLLFHYYDKDFNNEADTPDNFQSRRPNTSFCFLDIRSPGLGDTAMYLCATSTKLTGATDTQYFGPGTRLTVL.

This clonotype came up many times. This CDR3 is CASSLHSYTGELFF. The CDR3 DNA follows: TGTGCCAGCAGCTTACACTCGTACACCGGGGAGCTGTTTTTT. The chain carries TRBV7-2 and TRBJ2-2; D unclear. Germline V CDR1 and CDR2: SGHTA, FQGNSA. The ends were cut back, 2 bases at V and 3 bases at J, with 7 bases in the middle. The CDR3 has 14 residues. The entire variable domain, with the rest obtained from reference TRBV7-2 and TRBJ2-2, is as follows: GAGVSQSPSNKVTEKGKDVELRCDPISGHTALYWYRQSLGQGLEFLIYFQGNSAPDKSGLPSDRFSAERTGGSVSTLTIQRTQQEDSAVYLCASSLHSYTGELFFGEGSRLTVL.

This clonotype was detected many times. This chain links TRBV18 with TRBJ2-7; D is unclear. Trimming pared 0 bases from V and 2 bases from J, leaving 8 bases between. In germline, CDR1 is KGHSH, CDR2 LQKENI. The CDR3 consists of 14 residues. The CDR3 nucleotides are TGTGCCAGCTCACCACCCAAACATCCCTACGAGCAGTACTTC. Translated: CASSPPKHPYEQYF.

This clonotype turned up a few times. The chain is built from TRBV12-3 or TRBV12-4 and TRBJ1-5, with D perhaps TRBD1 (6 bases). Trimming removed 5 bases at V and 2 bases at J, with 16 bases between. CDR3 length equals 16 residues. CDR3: CASSPRQGSGNQPQHF. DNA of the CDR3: TGTGCCAGCAGTCCAAGGCAGGGGTCGGGCAATCAGCCCCAGCATTTT.

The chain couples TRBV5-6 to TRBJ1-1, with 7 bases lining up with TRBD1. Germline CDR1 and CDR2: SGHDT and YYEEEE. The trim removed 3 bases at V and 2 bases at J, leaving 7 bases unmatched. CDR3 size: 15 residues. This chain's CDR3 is CASSCGTVLNTEAFF. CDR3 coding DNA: TGTGCCAGCAGCTGTGGGACAGTACTAAACACTGAAGCTTTCTTT.